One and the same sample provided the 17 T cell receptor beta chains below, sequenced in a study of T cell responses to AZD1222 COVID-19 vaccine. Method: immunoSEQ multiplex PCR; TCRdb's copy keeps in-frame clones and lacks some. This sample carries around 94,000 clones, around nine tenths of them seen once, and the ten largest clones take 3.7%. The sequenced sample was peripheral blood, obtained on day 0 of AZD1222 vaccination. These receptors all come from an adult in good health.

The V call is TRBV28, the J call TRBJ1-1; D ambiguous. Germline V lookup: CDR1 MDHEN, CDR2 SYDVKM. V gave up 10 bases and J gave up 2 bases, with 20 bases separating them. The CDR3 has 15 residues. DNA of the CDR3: TGTGCCACCGCAGCGCACCTGGGTGTTAACACTGAAGCTTTCTTT. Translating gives CATAAHLGVNTEAFF. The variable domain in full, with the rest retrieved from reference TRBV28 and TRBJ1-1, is DVKVTQSSRYLVKRTGEKVFLECVQDMDHENMFWYRQDPGLGLRLIYFSYDVKMKEKGDIPEGYSVSREKKERFSLILESASTNQTSMYLCATAAHLGVNTEAFFGQGTRLTVV.

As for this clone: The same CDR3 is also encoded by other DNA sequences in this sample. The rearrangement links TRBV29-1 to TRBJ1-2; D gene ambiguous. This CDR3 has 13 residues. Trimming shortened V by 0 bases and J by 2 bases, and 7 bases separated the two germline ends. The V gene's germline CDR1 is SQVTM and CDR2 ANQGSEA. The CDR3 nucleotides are TGCAGCGTTGAAGACGGAGCGAACTATGGCTACACCTTC. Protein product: CSVEDGANYGYTF.

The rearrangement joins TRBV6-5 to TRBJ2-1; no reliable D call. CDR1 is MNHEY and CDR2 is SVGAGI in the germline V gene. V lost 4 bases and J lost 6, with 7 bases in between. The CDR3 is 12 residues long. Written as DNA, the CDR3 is TGTGCCAGCAGTTCCCGATCCAATGAGCAGTTCTTC. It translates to CASSSRSNEQFF.

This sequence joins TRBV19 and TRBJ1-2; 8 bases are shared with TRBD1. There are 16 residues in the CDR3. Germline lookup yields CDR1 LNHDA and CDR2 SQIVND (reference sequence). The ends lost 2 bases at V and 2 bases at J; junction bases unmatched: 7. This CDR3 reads CASSIIWGQANYGYTF. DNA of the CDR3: TGTGCCAGTAGTATAATCTGGGGACAGGCCAACTATGGCTACACCTTC.

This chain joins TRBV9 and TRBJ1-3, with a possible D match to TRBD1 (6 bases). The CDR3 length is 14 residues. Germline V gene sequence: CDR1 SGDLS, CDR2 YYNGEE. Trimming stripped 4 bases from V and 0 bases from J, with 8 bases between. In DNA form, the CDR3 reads TGTGCCAGCAGCCCGGACAGCTCTGGAAACACCATATATTTT. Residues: CASSPDSSGNTIYF.

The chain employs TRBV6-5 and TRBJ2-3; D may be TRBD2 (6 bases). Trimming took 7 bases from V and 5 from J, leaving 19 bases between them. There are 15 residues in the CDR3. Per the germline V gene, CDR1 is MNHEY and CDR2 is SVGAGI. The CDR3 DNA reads TGTGCCAGCATCCCACTAGCATCTGGGGAAGATACGCAGTATTTT. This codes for CASIPLASGEDTQYF.

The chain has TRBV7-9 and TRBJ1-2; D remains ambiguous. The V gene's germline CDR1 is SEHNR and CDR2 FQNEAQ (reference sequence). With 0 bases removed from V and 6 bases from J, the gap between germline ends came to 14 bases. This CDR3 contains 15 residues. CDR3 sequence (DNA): TGTGCCAGCAGCTTAGCCTTTAGAGGGATGGATGGCTACACCTTC. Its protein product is CASSLAFRGMDGYTF.

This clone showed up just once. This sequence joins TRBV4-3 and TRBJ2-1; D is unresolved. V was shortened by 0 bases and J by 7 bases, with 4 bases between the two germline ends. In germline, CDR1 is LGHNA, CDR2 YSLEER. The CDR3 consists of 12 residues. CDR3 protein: CASSQEGNEQFF. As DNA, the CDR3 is TGCGCCAGCAGCCAAGAAGGTAATGAGCAGTTCTTC.

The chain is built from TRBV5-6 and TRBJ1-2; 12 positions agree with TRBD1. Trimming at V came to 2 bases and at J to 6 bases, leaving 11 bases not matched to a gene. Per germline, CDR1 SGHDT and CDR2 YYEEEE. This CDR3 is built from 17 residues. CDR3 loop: CASSFPTPGQGANGYTF. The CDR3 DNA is TGTGCCAGCAGCTTCCCGACTCCGGGACAGGGGGCGAATGGCTACACCTTC.

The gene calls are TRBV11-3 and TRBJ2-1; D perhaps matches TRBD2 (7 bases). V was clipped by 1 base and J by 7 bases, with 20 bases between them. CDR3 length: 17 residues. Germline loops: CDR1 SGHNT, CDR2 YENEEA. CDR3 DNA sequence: TGTGCCAGCAGCTTAGGGTCCGGCGGGGGCCGCGAAAATGAGCAGTTCTTC. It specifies CASSLGSGGGRENEQFF.

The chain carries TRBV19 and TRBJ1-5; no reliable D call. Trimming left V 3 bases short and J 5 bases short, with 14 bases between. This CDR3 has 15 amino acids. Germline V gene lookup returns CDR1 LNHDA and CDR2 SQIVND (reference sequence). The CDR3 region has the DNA TGTGCCAGTAGTATGGACGGGGTTGGGGATCAGCCCCAGCATTTT. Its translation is CASSMDGVGDQPQHF.

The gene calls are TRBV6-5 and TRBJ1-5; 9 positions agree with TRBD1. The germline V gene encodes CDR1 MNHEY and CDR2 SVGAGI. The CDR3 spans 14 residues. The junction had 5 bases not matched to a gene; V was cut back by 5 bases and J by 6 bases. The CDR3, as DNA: TGTGCCAGCAGTCTCACAGGGGGCGGTCAGCCCCAGCATTTT. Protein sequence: CASSLTGGGQPQHF.

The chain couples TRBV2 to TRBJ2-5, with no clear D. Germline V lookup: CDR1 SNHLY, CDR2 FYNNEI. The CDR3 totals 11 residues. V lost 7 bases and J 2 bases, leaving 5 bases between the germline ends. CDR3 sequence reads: CASTQQETQYF. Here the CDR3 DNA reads TGTGCCAGCACGCAGCAAGAGACCCAGTACTTC.

In nucleotides, the CDR3 is TGTGCCAGCAGCCCTGAGGGACAGTATGGCTACACCTTC. Amino acids: CASSPEGQYGYTF. The gene calls are TRBV11-2 and TRBJ1-2, with 7 bases identical to TRBD1. This CDR3 spans 13 amino acids. The J segment lost 5 bases and the V segment lost 5 bases, leaving 5 bases of the junction unmatched. The germline V gene encodes CDR1 SGHAT and CDR2 FQNNGV.

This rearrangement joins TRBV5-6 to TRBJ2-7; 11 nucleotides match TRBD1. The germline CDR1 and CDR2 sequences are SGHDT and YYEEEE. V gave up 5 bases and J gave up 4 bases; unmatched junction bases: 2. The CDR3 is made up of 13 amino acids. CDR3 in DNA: TGTGCCAGCAGTGGACAGGGGGCGTACGAGCAGTACTTC. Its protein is CASSGQGAYEQYF.

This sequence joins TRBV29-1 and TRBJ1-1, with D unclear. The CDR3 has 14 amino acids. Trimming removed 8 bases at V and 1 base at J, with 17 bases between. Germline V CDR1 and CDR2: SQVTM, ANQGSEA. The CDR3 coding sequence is TGCAGCTATGGGTCACTCCTAAGGAACACTGAAGCTTTCTTT. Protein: CSYGSLLRNTEAFF.

This CDR3 reads CASRGGASYNEQFF. The CDR3 region has the DNA TGTGCCAGCCGCGGGGGGGCTTCCTACAATGAGCAGTTCTTC. The chain recombines TRBV7-2 with TRBJ2-1; 9 bases line up with TRBD2. The trim removed 8 bases at V and 1 base at J, leaving 3 bases unmatched. The CDR3 consists of 14 residues. Germline V gene data show CDR1 as SGHTA and CDR2 as FQGNSA. Full variable domain (rest looked up from reference TRBV7-2 and TRBJ2-1): GAGVSQSPSNKVTEKGKDVELRCDPISGHTALYWYRQSLGQGLEFLIYFQGNSAPDKSGLPSDRFSAERTGGSVSTLTIQRTQQEDSAVYLCASRGGASYNEQFFGPGTRLTVL.